This T cell receptor (beta chain) was identified in a study of OX40 agonist ivuxolimab in advanced cancers. Profiling relied on immunoSEQ multiplex PCR, and the TCRdb table lists in-frame clones only, not all of them. The repertoire has approximately 15,000 clones, around 76% of them found once; the top ten carry roughly 30%. Trimming removed 8 bases at V and 5 bases at J, with 1 base between. Germline V gene data show CDR1 as SGHRS and CDR2 as YFSETQ. The CDR3 contains 8 residues. The J gene is TRBJ2-5, the V gene TRBV5-1; D is ambiguous. The sequence derives from an adult with an advanced solid tumor such as melanoma, head and neck, liver or kidney cancer. The sequencing here drew on CD4+ or CD8+ T cells sorted from blood, taken in a trial of the OX40 agonist ivuxolimab. The CDR3 sequence is CASETQYF. CDR3 DNA sequence: TGCGCCAGTGAGACCCAGTACTTC.